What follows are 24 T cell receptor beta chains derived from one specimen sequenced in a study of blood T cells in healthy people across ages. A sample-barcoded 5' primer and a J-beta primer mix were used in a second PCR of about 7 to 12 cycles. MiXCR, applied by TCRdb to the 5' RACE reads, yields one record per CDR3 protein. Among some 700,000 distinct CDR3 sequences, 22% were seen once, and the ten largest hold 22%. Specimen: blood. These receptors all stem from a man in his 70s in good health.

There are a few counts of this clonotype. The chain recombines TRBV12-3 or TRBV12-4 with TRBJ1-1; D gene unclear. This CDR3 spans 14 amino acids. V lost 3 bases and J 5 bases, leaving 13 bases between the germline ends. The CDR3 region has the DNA TGTGCCAGCAGTTTTGGTAGTGGGAGGACTGAAGCTTTCTTT. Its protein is CASSFGSGRTEAFF.

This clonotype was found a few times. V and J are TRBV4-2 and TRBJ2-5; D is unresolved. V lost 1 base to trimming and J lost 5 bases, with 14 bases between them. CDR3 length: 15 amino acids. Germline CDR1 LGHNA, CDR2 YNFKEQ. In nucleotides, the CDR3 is TGTGCCAGCAGCCAAGGCGGCTGGGTGGCGGAGACCCAGTACTTC. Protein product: CASSQGGWVAETQYF.

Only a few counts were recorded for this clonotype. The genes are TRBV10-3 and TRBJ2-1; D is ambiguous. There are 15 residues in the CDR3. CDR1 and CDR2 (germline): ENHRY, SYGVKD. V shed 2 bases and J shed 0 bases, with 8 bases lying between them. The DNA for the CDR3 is TGTGCCATCAGTGAGAGGGCCGTCTCCTACAATGAGCAGTTCTTC. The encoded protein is CAISERAVSYNEQFF.

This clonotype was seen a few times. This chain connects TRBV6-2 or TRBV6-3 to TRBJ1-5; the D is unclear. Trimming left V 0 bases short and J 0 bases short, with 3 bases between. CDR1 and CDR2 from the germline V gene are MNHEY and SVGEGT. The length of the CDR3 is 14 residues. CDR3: CASSYSRSNQPQHF. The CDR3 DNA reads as TGTGCCAGCAGTTACTCACGTAGCAATCAGCCCCAGCATTTT.

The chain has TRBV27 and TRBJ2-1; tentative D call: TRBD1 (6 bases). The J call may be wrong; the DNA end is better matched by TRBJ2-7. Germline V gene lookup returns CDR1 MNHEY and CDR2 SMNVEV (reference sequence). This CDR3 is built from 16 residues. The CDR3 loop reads CASSPLGAGVVSEQYV. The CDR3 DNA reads TGTGCCAGCAGTCCGTTAGGTGCAGGGGTAGTGTCCGAGCAGTACGTC.

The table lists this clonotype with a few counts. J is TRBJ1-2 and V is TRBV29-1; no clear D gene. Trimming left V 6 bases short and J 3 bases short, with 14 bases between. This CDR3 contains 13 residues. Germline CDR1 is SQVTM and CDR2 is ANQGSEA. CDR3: CSVGNLKDYGYTF. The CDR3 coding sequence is TGCAGCGTCGGGAATCTAAAAGACTATGGCTACACCTTC.

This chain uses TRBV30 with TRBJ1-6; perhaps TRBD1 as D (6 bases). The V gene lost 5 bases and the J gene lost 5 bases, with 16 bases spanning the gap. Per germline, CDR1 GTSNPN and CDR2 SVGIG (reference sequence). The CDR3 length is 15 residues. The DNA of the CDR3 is TGTGCCTGGGTTCCGGGGGCCGAGAATAATTCACCCCTCCACTTT. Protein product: CAWVPGAENNSPLHF.

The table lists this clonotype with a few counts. The CDR3 DNA follows: TGTGCCACCAGACTAGCGGGAAGGGAGACCCAGTACTTC. Translation: CATRLAGRETQYF. V is TRBV12-3 or TRBV12-4 and J is TRBJ2-5; TRBD2 matches at 11 bases. V shed 10 bases, J shed 5 bases, and the junction held 6 bases outside the gene matches. This CDR3 is built from 13 residues.

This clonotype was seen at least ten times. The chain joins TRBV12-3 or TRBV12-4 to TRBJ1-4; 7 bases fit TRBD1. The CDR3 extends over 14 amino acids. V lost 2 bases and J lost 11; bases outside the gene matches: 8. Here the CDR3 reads CASSLTGVVGKLFF. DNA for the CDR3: TGTGCCAGCAGTTTAACAGGGGTAGTAGGGAAACTGTTTTTT.

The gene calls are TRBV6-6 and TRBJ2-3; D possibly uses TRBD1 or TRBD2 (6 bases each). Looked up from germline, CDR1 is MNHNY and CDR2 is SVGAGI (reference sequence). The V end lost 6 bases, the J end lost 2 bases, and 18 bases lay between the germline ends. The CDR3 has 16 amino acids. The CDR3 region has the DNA TGTGCCAGCAGAGATCCGGCGGGACACGACACAGATACGCAGTATTTT. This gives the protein CASRDPAGHDTDTQYF.

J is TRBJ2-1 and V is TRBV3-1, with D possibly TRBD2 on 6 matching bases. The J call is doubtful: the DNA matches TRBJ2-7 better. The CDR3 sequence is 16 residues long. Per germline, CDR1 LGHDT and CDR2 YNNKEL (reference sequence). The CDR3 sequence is CASSQALGSGAYEQYF. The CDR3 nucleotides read TGTGCCAGCAGCCAGGCCCTCGGTAGCGGAGCCTACGAGCAGTACTTC.

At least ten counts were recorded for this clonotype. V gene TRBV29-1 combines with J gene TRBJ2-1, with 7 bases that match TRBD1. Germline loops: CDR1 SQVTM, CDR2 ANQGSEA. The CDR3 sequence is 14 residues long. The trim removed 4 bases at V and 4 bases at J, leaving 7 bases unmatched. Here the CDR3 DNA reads TGCAGCGTTGGCGGACAGGTACAGTACAATGAGCAGTTCTTC. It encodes CSVGGQVQYNEQFF.

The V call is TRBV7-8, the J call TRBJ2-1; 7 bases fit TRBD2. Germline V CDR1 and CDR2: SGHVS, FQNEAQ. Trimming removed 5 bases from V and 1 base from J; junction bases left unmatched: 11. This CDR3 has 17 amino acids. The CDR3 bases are TGTGCCAGCAGCCCCCCTGAAGCGGGGTGGTCCTACAATGAGCAGTTCTTC. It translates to CASSPPEAGWSYNEQFF.

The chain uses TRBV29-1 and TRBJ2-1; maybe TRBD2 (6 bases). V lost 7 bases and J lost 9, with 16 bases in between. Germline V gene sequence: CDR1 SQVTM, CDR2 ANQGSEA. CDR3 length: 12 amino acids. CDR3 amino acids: CSAALLGGEQFF. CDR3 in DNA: TGCAGCGCCGCCCTCCTCGGGGGTGAGCAGTTCTTC.

The CDR3 DNA is TGCAGCGTTGTTAGGAGTTCGGCAGCACAGGAGACCCAGTACTTC. Residues: CSVVRSSAAQETQYF. The chain combines TRBV29-1 with TRBJ2-5; D unresolved. Germline CDR1 is SQVTM and CDR2 is ANQGSEA. The CDR3 contains 15 residues. Trimming removed 4 bases at V and 5 bases at J, with 20 bases between.

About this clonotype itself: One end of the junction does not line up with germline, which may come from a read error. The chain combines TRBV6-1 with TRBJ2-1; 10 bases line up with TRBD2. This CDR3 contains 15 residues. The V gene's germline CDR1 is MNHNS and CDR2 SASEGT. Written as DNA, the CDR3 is TGTGCCAGCAGTAGACTAGCGGGCCTCAGCAATGAGCGGTTCTTC. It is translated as CASSRLAGLSNERFF.

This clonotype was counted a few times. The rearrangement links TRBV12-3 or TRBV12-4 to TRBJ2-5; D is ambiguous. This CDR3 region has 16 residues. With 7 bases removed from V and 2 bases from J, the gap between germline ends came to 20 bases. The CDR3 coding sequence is TGTGCCAGCACCCACTCCCGGGCGCGCCCTCAAGAGACCCAGTACTTC. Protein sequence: CASTHSRARPQETQYF.

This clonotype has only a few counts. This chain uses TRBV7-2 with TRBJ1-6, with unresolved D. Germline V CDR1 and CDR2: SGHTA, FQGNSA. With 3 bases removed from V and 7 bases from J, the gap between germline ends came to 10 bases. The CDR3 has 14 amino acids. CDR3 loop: CASSLEVGNSPLHF. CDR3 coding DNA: TGTGCCAGCAGCTTGGAGGTCGGGAATTCACCCCTCCACTTT.

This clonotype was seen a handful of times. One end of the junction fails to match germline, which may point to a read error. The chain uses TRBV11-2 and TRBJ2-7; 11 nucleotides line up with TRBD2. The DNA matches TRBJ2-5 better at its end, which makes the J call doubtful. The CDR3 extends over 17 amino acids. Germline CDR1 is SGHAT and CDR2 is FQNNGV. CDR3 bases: TGTGCCGGCAGCTTAGTTACTAGCGGGAGTGGATTAGAGACCCAGTACTTC. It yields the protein CAGSLVTSGSGLETQYF.

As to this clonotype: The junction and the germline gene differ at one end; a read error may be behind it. The CDR3 sequence: CCVDPSGRRGQFF. The CDR3, as DNA: TGCTGCGTTGACCCTAGCGGCCGGAGGGGGCAGTTCTTC. The gene calls are TRBV29-1 and TRBJ2-5; 7 bases are a match to TRBD2. The better agreement between TRBJ2-1 and the DNA end casts doubt on the J call. In germline, CDR1 is SQVTM, CDR2 ANQGSEA. The CDR3 is 13 amino acids.

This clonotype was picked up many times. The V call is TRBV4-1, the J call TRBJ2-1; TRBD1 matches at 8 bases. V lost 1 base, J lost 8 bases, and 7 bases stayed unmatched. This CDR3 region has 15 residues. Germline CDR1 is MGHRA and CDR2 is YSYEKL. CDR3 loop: CASSQGDRWGDEQFF. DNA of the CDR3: TGCGCCAGCAGCCAAGGGGACAGGTGGGGAGATGAGCAGTTCTTC.

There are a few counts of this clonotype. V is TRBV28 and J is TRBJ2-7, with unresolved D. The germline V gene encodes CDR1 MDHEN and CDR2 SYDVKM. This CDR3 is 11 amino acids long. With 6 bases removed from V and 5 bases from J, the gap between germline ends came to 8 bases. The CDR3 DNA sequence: TGTGCCAGCAGATACCATAACGAGCAGTACTTC. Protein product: CASRYHNEQYF. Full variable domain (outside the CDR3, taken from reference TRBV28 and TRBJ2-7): DVKVTQSSRYLVKRTGEKVFLECVQDMDHENMFWYRQDPGLGLRLIYFSYDVKMKEKGDIPEGYSVSREKKERFSLILESASTNQTSMYLCASRYHNEQYFGPGTRLTVT.

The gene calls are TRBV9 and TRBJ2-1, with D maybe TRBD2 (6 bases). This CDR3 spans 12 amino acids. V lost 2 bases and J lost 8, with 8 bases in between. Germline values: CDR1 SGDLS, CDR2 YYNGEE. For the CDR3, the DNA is TGTGCCAGCAGCGTCGCTAGCGATGAGCAGTTCTTC. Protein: CASSVASDEQFF.

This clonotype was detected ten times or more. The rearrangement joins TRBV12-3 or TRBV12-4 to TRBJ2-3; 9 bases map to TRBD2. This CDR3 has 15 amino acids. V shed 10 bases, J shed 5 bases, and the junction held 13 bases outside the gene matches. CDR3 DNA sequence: TGTGCCATCAAGGGGGGAGCGGGAGGATTAGATACGCAGTATTTT. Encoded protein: CAIKGGAGGLDTQYF.